A selection of T cell receptor beta chains follows, all from one sample in a study of blood T cell repertoires in COVID-19. The data were produced by immunoSEQ multiplex PCR, yet TCRdb's version contains in-frame clones alone and is incomplete. This repertoire shows some 150,000 clones, 86% found once; its top ten account for roughly 8.7%. The sample consisted of peripheral blood. The source is a woman aged 60-70 years with acute or convalescent COVID-19. Each CDR3 is given with its conserved first and last residue. A D gene is named only where the DNA matches it firmly. Clone size, where shown, is once, few, many, or a class for clones that have expanded.

TRBV7-6	once	-	TRBJ2-7	CASSLDSRGAYEQYF	TGTGCCAGCAGCTTAGATTCACGGGGGGCGTACGAGCAGTACTTC
TRBV7-9	-	-	TRBJ2-7	CASSLGQPPYEQYF	TGTGCCAGCAGCTTAGGACAGCCCCCCTACGAGCAGTACTTC
TRBV12-5	many	-	TRBJ1-3	CASAPYRSGNTIYF	TGTGCTAGTGCCCCCTACAGAAGTGGAAACACCATATATTTT
TRBV6-6	-	TRBD1	TRBJ2-3	CASTHTDRGSADTQYF	TGTGCCAGCACCCACACGGACAGGGGATCTGCAGATACGCAGTATTTT
TRBV12-3/TRBV12-4	-	TRBD1	TRBJ1-5	CASRDLTGAQHF	TGTGCCAGCAGAGATCTGACAGGGGCCCAGCATTTT
TRBV24-1	-	-	TRBJ2-7	CATSDLLFGAPKSSYEQYF	TGTGCCACCAGTGATTTGCTATTTGGGGCCCCTAAAAGCTCCTACGAGCAGTACTTC
TRBV5-5	-	-	TRBJ2-3	CASSSDYPEGTDTQYF	TGTGCCAGCAGCTCCGACTACCCGGAGGGCACAGATACGCAGTATTTT
TRBV7-9	-	TRBD1	TRBJ1-2	CASSKGQTATNYGYTF	TGTGCCAGCAGCAAGGGACAGACCGCCACTAACTATGGCTACACCTTC
TRBV5-1	-	TRBD2	TRBJ2-1	CASSLGGTSGADEQFF	TGCGCCAGCAGCTTGGGCGGGACTAGCGGGGCGGATGAGCAGTTCTTC
TRBV6-2/TRBV6-3	-	TRBD2	TRBJ2-7	CASSYLAGAGEQYF	TGTGCCAGCAGTTACCTAGCGGGGGCTGGGGAGCAGTACTTC
TRBV7-9	-	TRBD1	TRBJ2-7	CASSPWTGHYEQYF	TGTGCCAGCAGCCCGTGGACAGGACACTACGAGCAGTACTTC
TRBV11-2	-	TRBD1	TRBJ2-5	CASSSGQLETQYF	TGTGCCAGCAGCTCGGGACAGTTAGAGACCCAGTACTTC
TRBV30	once	TRBD1	TRBJ1-5	CAWSRITGGGNQPQHF	TGTGCCTGGAGTCGGATCACAGGGGGAGGCAATCAGCCCCAGCATTTT
TRBV5-5	-	-	TRBJ2-7	CASSLVTGRAPYEQYF	TGTGCCAGCAGCTTGGTCACCGGCAGGGCCCCCTACGAGCAGTACTTC
TRBV5-5	many	TRBD2	TRBJ2-1	CASSLGGTTYNEQFF	TGTGCCAGCAGCTTGGGCGGGACTACCTACAATGAGCAGTTCTTC
TRBV5-6	once	-	TRBJ1-2	CASSSENYGYTF	TGTGCCAGCAGCTCCGAGAACTATGGCTACACCTTC